The present entry profiles one TCR beta chain with its context. Using immunoSEQ multiplex PCR, the repertoire was profiled, and TCRdb retains in-frame clones only, with some absent. The data show roughly 1,100,000 clones, about 75% seen once. The CDR3 runs to 12 residues. V was shortened by 1 base and J by 8 bases, with 8 bases between the two germline ends. Germline values: CDR1 SNHLY, CDR2 FYNNEI. It was into CD45RA+ naive and CD45RA-negative memory subsets that the CD4+ cells were split. These data come from a study of shared clonotypes between healthy human individuals. This chain uses TRBV2 with TRBJ1-1, with D unresolved. The source of this sequence is a young man in good health. The sample taken for sequencing was memory CD4+ T cells sorted from blood. Subset denoted: CD45RA-negative fraction. The CDR3 nucleotides are TGTGCCAGCAGTGAAGGGGCCAGGGAAGCTTTCTTT. Protein product: CASSEGAREAFF.